Presented here are 22 T cell receptor beta chains from one specimen sequenced in a study of shared clonotypes between healthy human individuals. Sequencing used immunoSEQ multiplex PCR; TCRdb keeps in-frame clones, though not all of them. The profile shows 2 million to 2.5 million clones, roughly 93% of them singletons. Sequenced: naive CD4+ T cells from PBMCs. Regarding subset: CD45RA+ positively selected. These receptors came from a man aged 18 to 29 in good health. Some clones in this sample may be carry-over from other donors' samples.

V usage is TRBV5-5 and J usage is TRBJ2-1; the D is unclear. Trimming cost V 0 bases and J 7 bases, with 17 bases left between them. CDR3 size: 16 residues. The germline V gene encodes CDR1 SGHKS and CDR2 YYEKEE (reference sequence). The CDR3 DNA reads TGTGCCAGCAGCTTGGGGCTCATCGAACCCCCTAATGAGCAGTTCTTC. This translates into CASSLGLIEPPNEQFF.

V gene TRBV13 combines with J gene TRBJ2-3; 13 positions agree with TRBD2. V gave up 4 bases and J gave up 0 bases; unmatched junction bases: 10. The CDR3 loop spans 19 amino acids. Germline CDR1 and CDR2: PRHDT and FYEKMQ (reference sequence). CDR3 protein: CASSSTSGRASISTDTQYF. The CDR3 DNA reads as TGTGCCAGCAGCTCAACTAGCGGGAGGGCCTCGATAAGCACAGATACGCAGTATTTT.

A word on this clone: This sample also contains other DNA sequences that code for the same CDR3. The chain recombines TRBV5-1 with TRBJ2-5; 7 bases match TRBD2. Germline CDR1 is SGHRS and CDR2 is YFSETQ. The CDR3 is made up of 15 amino acids. The ends lost 0 bases at V and 1 base at J; junction bases unmatched: 3. This chain's CDR3 is CASSLGLAVQETQYF. CDR3 DNA sequence: TGCGCCAGCAGCTTGGGTCTAGCGGTCCAAGAGACCCAGTACTTC.

This chain joins TRBV11-2 and TRBJ1-1; D not certain. Germline loops: CDR1 SGHAT, CDR2 FQNNGV. Between the trimmed V and J ends, which lost 5 bases and 13 bases, there was a span of 17 bases. The CDR3 covers 12 residues. As DNA, the CDR3 is TGTGCCAGCAGCCCTCCCGGCCTACTCGGTTTCTTT. Protein product: CASSPPGLLGFF.

The rearrangement uses TRBV14 and TRBJ2-2; D is perhaps TRBD2 (6 bases). CDR1 and CDR2 (germline): SGHDN, FVKESK. Trimming stripped 3 bases from V and 4 bases from J, with 12 bases between. This CDR3 region has 15 residues. The chain's CDR3 is CASSQSLAFTGELFF. CDR3 bases: TGTGCCAGCAGCCAGAGCCTAGCGTTCACCGGGGAGCTGTTTTTT.

This sequence joins TRBV5-5 and TRBJ1-2, with 9 bases fitting TRBD1. V dropped 4 bases and J dropped 2; count of bases not matched to a gene: 3. The CDR3 is 14 amino acids. In germline, CDR1 is SGHKS, CDR2 YYEKEE (reference sequence). The CDR3 bases are TGTGCCAGCAGCCGACAGGGGGGGAACTATGGCTACACCTTC. Protein product: CASSRQGGNYGYTF.

The rearrangement uses TRBV9 and TRBJ2-2; TRBD1 is a possible D gene (6 bases). Between the trimmed V and J ends, which lost 2 bases and 12 bases, there was a span of 20 bases. Germline V CDR1 and CDR2: SGDLS, YYNGEE. The CDR3 sequence is 15 residues long. Here the CDR3 DNA reads TGTGCCAGCAGCGTGAATAGTGGACAGACAGTAAAGCTGTTTTTT. This sequence encodes CASSVNSGQTVKLFF.

DNA of the CDR3: TGCAGCTTCCTTCTTAGCGGCCCAAGCTCCTACAATGAGCAGTTCTTC. The encoded protein is CSFLLSGPSSYNEQFF. V is TRBV29-1 and J is TRBJ2-1, with D perhaps matching TRBD2 (6 bases). The CDR3 is 16 amino acids. Germline V CDR1 and CDR2: SQVTM, ANQGSEA. With 8 bases removed from V and 0 bases from J, the gap between germline ends came to 20 bases.

The V and J genes are TRBV7-2 and TRBJ2-7, with D perhaps matching TRBD1 or TRBD2 (5 bases each). Germline loops: CDR1 SGHTA, CDR2 FQGNSA. This CDR3 region has 13 residues. Trimming stripped 6 bases from V and 2 bases from J, with 11 bases between. The DNA of the CDR3 is TGTGCCAGCAGTGGGACGTTCCCCTACGAGCAGTACTTC. It yields the protein CASSGTFPYEQYF.

This sequence joins TRBV2 and TRBJ2-3; 8 bases fit TRBD2. The CDR3 runs to 15 residues. Per germline, CDR1 SNHLY and CDR2 FYNNEI. Losses at the gene ends were 5 bases for V and 0 bases for J; bases not matched to a gene: 4. CDR3 DNA: TGTGCCAGCAGTCGGGAGGGCGGAAGCACAGATACGCAGTATTTT. It is translated as CASSREGGSTDTQYF.

The gene calls are TRBV28 and TRBJ1-5; 8 bases align to TRBD1. J was trimmed by 3 bases and V by 5 bases; bases with no gene match: 6. The CDR3 totals 15 residues. Per germline, CDR1 MDHEN and CDR2 SYDVKM. CDR3 residues: CASSVDRVANQPQHF. The CDR3 region has the DNA TGTGCCAGCAGTGTGGACAGGGTGGCCAATCAGCCCCAGCATTTT.

A remark on this clone: At one end, the junction sequence differs from germline, possibly due to a read error. J is TRBJ2-5 and V is TRBV29-1; D tentatively reads TRBD1 or TRBD2 (5 bases each). Germline V gives CDR1 SQVTM, CDR2 ANQGSEA. The CDR3 contains 13 residues. The CDR3 DNA sequence: TGCAGCGTTGGGGGGACGGACCAAGAGGCCCAGTACTTC. Translating gives CSVGGTDQEAQYF.

This clone was seen once. The chain combines TRBV29-1 with TRBJ2-1; D is unresolved. V gave up 7 bases and J gave up 4 bases, with 5 bases separating them. This CDR3 spans 10 amino acids. The V gene's germline CDR1 is SQVTM and CDR2 ANQGSEA. CDR3 sequence: CSGQYNEQFF. CDR3 DNA: TGCAGCGGCCAGTACAATGAGCAGTTCTTC.

This clone was seen only once. The chain employs TRBV5-8 and TRBJ2-3; D might be TRBD2 (5 bases). The length of the CDR3 is 15 residues. V shed 5 bases and J shed 0 bases, with 13 bases lying between them. Germline CDR1 and CDR2: SGHTS and YDEGEE. DNA for the CDR3: TGTGCCAGCAGACGGGATGGGTCAAGCACAGATACGCAGTATTTT. Its protein is CASRRDGSSTDTQYF. Supplemented by reference TRBV5-8 and TRBJ2-3, the full variable domain reads EAGVTQSPTHLIKTRGQQATLRCSPISGHTSVYWYQQALGLGLQFLLWYDEGEERNRGNFPPRFSGRQFPNYSSELNVNALELEDSALYLCASRRDGSSTDTQYFGPGTRLTVL.

This chain connects TRBV19 to TRBJ1-5; D is uncertain. Between the trimmed V and J ends, which lost 5 bases and 4 bases, there was a span of 9 bases. The CDR3 is 13 residues long. Germline V lookup: CDR1 LNHDA, CDR2 SQIVND (reference sequence). The CDR3 nucleotides read TGTGCCAGTAGTGTTCAATGGAATCAGCCCCAGCATTTT. This gives the protein CASSVQWNQPQHF.

The V gene is TRBV7-2, the J gene TRBJ2-6; D gene uncertain. The CDR3 has 15 amino acids. Trimming removed 5 bases from V and 0 bases from J, with 8 bases in between. Germline CDR1 is SGHTA and CDR2 is FQGNSA. The CDR3 DNA follows: TGTGCCAGCAGCCCAATCCTCTCTGGGGCCAACGTCCTGACTTTC. It codes for CASSPILSGANVLTF.

This clone was recorded once. The gene calls are TRBV25-1 and TRBJ2-5; D is uncertain. The germline V gene encodes CDR1 MGHDK and CDR2 SYGVNS. V was trimmed by 5 bases and J by 4 bases, leaving 8 bases between them. The CDR3 is 12 residues long. For the CDR3, the DNA is TGTGCCAGCAGTCCGACCGGAGAGACCCAGTACTTC. Translated, it gives CASSPTGETQYF.

The rearrangement joins TRBV18 to TRBJ2-6; no reliable D call. Germline CDR1 is KGHSH and CDR2 is LQKENI. CDR3 size: 16 residues. V lost 3 bases to trimming and J lost 2 bases, with 11 bases between them. CDR3 coding DNA: TGTGCCAGCTCACCCGCCCTGTGGGCTGGGGCCAACGTCCTGACTTTC. Amino acids: CASSPALWAGANVLTF.

V gene TRBV7-9 combines with J gene TRBJ2-7, with TRBD1 matching over 7 bases. V shed 3 bases, J shed 2 bases, and the junction held 4 bases outside the gene matches. The CDR3 spans 14 residues. Germline loops: CDR1 SEHNR, CDR2 FQNEAQ (reference sequence). CDR3: CASSLGTDAYEQYF. For the CDR3, the DNA is TGTGCCAGCAGCTTGGGGACAGACGCCTACGAGCAGTACTTC.

The CDR3: CASSMRQGGRAFF. CDR3 DNA sequence: TGTGCCAGCAGTATGCGACAGGGCGGGAGAGCTTTCTTT. The gene calls are TRBV28 and TRBJ1-1; 7 nucleotides agree with TRBD1. The V gene's germline CDR1 is MDHEN and CDR2 SYDVKM. V lost 5 bases to trimming and J lost 10 bases; unmatched junction nucleotides: 10. The CDR3 has 13 residues.

In its sample, this clone was seen once. The gene calls are TRBV4-2 and TRBJ1-3, with D tentatively TRBD1 (5 bases). The germline gives CDR1 LGHNA, CDR2 YNFKEQ. V lost 6 bases and J lost 3, with 15 bases in between. This CDR3 has 15 amino acids. CDR3 sequence reads: CASSPGPQGGNTIYF. CDR3 in DNA: TGTGCCAGCAGTCCAGGGCCCCAAGGTGGAAACACCATATATTTT.

This chain links TRBV28 with TRBJ1-2; TRBD1 aligns across 8 bases. Germline lookup yields CDR1 MDHEN and CDR2 SYDVKM. The CDR3 runs to 15 residues. J was trimmed by 7 bases and V by 4 bases; bases with no gene match: 11. CDR3 protein: CASSSRDRPVGGYTF. For the CDR3, the DNA is TGTGCCAGCAGTTCCAGGGACAGGCCCGTGGGTGGCTACACCTTC.